The 23 T cell receptor beta chains below come from one sample, sequenced in a study of T cell repertoires in cytomegalovirus infection (dated by TCRdb to between 2017 and 2020). Sequencer: Illumina HiSeq 1500. Starting from the raw public reads, TCRdb applied fastp trimming at Q25, assembled clones with MiXCR and retained in-frame beta chains. For every CDR3 protein sequence, its rows merge into one entry that carries the most common genes and DNA. The sample table records 150,000 to 200,000 distinct CDR3 sequences; about a tenth of these occur just once. The biggest ten clones account for approximately 4.3% of the sample. The specimen was PBMCs. These receptors originate from a human donor in good health (CMV status not recorded). Some clones in this sample may be carry-over from other donors' samples.

This clonotype was seen many times. The chain links TRBV6-2 or TRBV6-3 to TRBJ2-2; possibly TRBD2 for D (6 bases). The CDR3 consists of 18 residues. V was pared by 4 bases and J by 5 bases, with 23 bases between. The germline CDR1 and CDR2 sequences are MNHEY and SVGEGT. CDR3 nucleotides: TGTGCCAGCAGTTTCTGGGAGCGGGCGCTTTTCGGGACCGGGGAGCTGTTTTTT. Its translation: CASSFWERALFGTGELFF.

The sample holds many counts of this clonotype. This chain joins TRBV7-2 and TRBJ2-7; 11 bases line up with TRBD2. The length of the CDR3 is 15 residues. In germline, CDR1 is SGHTA, CDR2 FQGNSA. The J segment lost 5 bases and the V segment lost 3 bases, leaving 6 bases of the junction unmatched. The CDR3 spells CASSFLAGGPHEQYF. The DNA of the CDR3 is TGTGCCAGCAGCTTTTTAGCGGGGGGGCCGCACGAGCAGTACTTC.

In its sample, this clonotype was seen many times. The rearrangement joins TRBV28 to TRBJ1-1; the match to TRBD1 covers 8 bases. CDR3 length: 13 amino acids. J gave up 8 bases and V 7 bases, and 9 bases lay outside the gene matches. CDR1 MDHEN and CDR2 SYDVKM come from the germline V gene. The CDR3 sequence: CASIESGTGEAFF. In DNA, the CDR3 is TGTGCCAGCATTGAGTCCGGGACAGGCGAAGCTTTCTTT.

Many counts were recorded for this clonotype. The rearrangement links TRBV7-2 to TRBJ2-1; maybe TRBD1 (6 bases). Germline V lookup: CDR1 SGHTA, CDR2 FQGNSA. The CDR3 length is 18 residues. The V end lost 1 base, the J end lost 2 bases, and 18 bases lay between the germline ends. Here the CDR3 reads CASSLDRASRVAYNEQFF. For the CDR3, the DNA is TGTGCCAGCAGCTTAGACAGGGCGAGCCGTGTCGCCTACAATGAGCAGTTCTTC.

In the case of this clonotype: This may be a read error: a much more frequent sequence differs by one nucleotide. This chain connects TRBV5-6 to TRBJ2-1; maybe TRBD2 (5 bases). The V end lost 6 bases, the J end lost 4 bases, and 20 bases lay between the germline ends. Germline CDR1 and CDR2: SGHDT and YYEEEE. The length of the CDR3 is 16 residues. CDR3 protein: CASNLLSGSGYNEQFF. The DNA for the CDR3 is TGTGCCAGCAACTTATTGTCTGGGAGCGGATACAATGAGCAGTTCTTC. Variable domain in full (rest from reference TRBV5-6 and TRBJ2-1): DAGVTQSPTHLIKTRGQQVTLRCSPKSGHDTVSWYQQALGQGPQFIFQYYEEEERQRGNFPDRFSGHQFPNYSSELNVNALLLGDSALYLCASNLLSGSGYNEQFFGPGTRLTVL.

This clonotype showed up many times. This chain joins TRBV29-1 and TRBJ2-2, with D perhaps matching TRBD2 (6 bases). CDR3 length equals 13 residues. Deletions cut 5 bases from V and 5 bases from J, with 12 bases between. CDR1 is SQVTM and CDR2 is ANQGSEA in the germline V gene. CDR3 DNA sequence: TGCAGCGTTAGTCTTGGGAGGACCGGGGAGCTGTTTTTT. Its protein is CSVSLGRTGELFF.

This clonotype has ten or more counts. The chain couples TRBV19 to TRBJ1-1, with a tentative D call TRBD1 (5 bases). The CDR3 length is 15 residues. V lost 3 bases and J lost 4, with 15 bases in between. CDR1 and CDR2 (germline): LNHDA, SQIVND (reference sequence). CDR3 DNA sequence: TGTGCCAGTAGTATCCGGGACGCAGTCGGCACTGAAGCTTTCTTT. Amino acids: CASSIRDAVGTEAFF.

This clonotype was recorded a few times. This chain joins TRBV28 and TRBJ1-5, with D tentatively TRBD1 (6 bases). This CDR3 spans 15 amino acids. V was pared by 10 bases and J by 2 bases, with 18 bases between. Per germline, CDR1 MDHEN and CDR2 SYDVKM. The CDR3 coding sequence is TGTGCCACCGACAGTACAGGGTATGGCAATCAGCCCCAGCATTTT. It specifies CATDSTGYGNQPQHF.

V is TRBV15 and J is TRBJ1-4; no firm D call. The CDR3 is 15 residues long. Germline loops: CDR1 LNHNV, CDR2 YYDKDF (reference sequence). The V end lost 1 base, the J end lost 4 bases, and 10 bases lay between the germline ends. The chain's CDR3 is CATSRVGGFNEKLFF. The CDR3 coding sequence is TGTGCCACCAGCAGAGTAGGAGGGTTTAATGAAAAACTGTTTTTT. Complete variable domain (other parts from reference TRBV15 and TRBJ1-4): DAMVIQNPRYQVTQFGKPVTLSCSQTLNHNVMYWYQQKSSQAPKLLFHYYDKDFNNEADTPDNFQSRRPNTSFCFLDIRSPGLGDTAMYLCATSRVGGFNEKLFFGSGTQLSVL.

This clonotype was observed at least ten times. The chain is built from TRBV19 and TRBJ2-7; D is ambiguous. Germline CDR1 reads LNHDA; CDR2 reads SQIVND (reference sequence). CDR3 size: 15 residues. Trimming stripped 5 bases from V and 1 base from J, with 15 bases between. In nucleotides, the CDR3 is TGTGCCAGTAGTGACCACGTGACGATTTCCTACGAGCAGTACTTC. Translating gives CASSDHVTISYEQYF.

This clonotype appeared many times. The J gene is TRBJ1-1, the V gene TRBV11-2; D not certain. The CDR3 extends over 14 amino acids. V was pared by 3 bases and J by 1 base, with 9 bases between. Germline CDR1 SGHAT, CDR2 FQNNGV. The CDR3 is CASSFLFGNTEAFF. As DNA, the CDR3 is TGTGCCAGCAGCTTCCTGTTTGGGAACACTGAAGCTTTCTTT.

This clonotype was picked up many times. This chain connects TRBV28 to TRBJ1-5; TRBD1 matches 10 bases. The CDR3 totals 15 residues. The V gene end was trimmed by 8 bases and the J gene end by 6 bases; junction bases not matched to a gene: 10. Germline assignment: CDR1 MDHEN and CDR2 SYDVKM. For the CDR3, the DNA is TGTGCCAGCTCAGAAGGACAGGGGGACGGTCAGCCCCAGCATTTT. The encoded protein is CASSEGQGDGQPQHF.

This clonotype was seen many times. V usage is TRBV11-2 and J usage is TRBJ2-2, with a tentative D call TRBD1 (6 bases). Trimming cost V 5 bases and J 2 bases, with 12 bases left between them. Per the germline V gene, CDR1 is SGHAT and CDR2 is FQNNGV. The CDR3 covers 15 residues. The CDR3 reads CASSPTGRNTGELFF. The CDR3 nucleotides read TGTGCCAGCAGCCCGACAGGCCGCAACACCGGGGAGCTGTTTTTT.

This chain connects TRBV29-1 to TRBJ1-2; 8 bases map to TRBD1. V gave up 4 bases and J gave up 2 bases; unmatched junction bases: 9. Germline V lookup: CDR1 SQVTM, CDR2 ANQGSEA. The CDR3 covers 15 residues. Written as DNA, the CDR3 is TGCAGCGTTGTAGGGAGACAGGGGAAAAACTATGGCTACACCTTC. This gives the protein CSVVGRQGKNYGYTF.

This clonotype has a count of ten or more. The CDR3 nucleotides read TGTGCCAGCAGCCCCAAGGTCCCGGGACAGCTGTATAATTCACCCCTCCACTTT. Amino acids: CASSPKVPGQLYNSPLHF. The chain carries TRBV7-2 and TRBJ1-6, with 7 bases that match TRBD1. From germline, CDR1 is SGHTA and CDR2 FQGNSA. J lost 4 bases, V lost 5 bases, and 14 bases had no gene match. The CDR3 consists of 18 residues.

This clonotype has only a few counts. V usage is TRBV14 and J usage is TRBJ1-1, with 7 bases lining up with TRBD1. CDR1 and CDR2 from the germline V gene are SGHDN and FVKESK. The CDR3 runs to 15 residues. The trim removed 4 bases at V and 8 bases at J, leaving 13 bases unmatched. This CDR3 is CASSPLDFRTGEAFF. The CDR3 region has the DNA TGTGCCAGCAGCCCCCTCGATTTTAGGACAGGAGAAGCTTTCTTT.

The chain has TRBV2 and TRBJ1-1; no clear D gene. V was shortened by 5 bases and J by 1 base, with 20 bases between the two germline ends. Germline V CDR1 and CDR2: SNHLY, FYNNEI. CDR3 length: 17 residues. The CDR3 bases are TGTGCCAGCAGTAATTCCCCCGGGAGAGCCAAGAACACTGAAGCTTTCTTT. It specifies CASSNSPGRAKNTEAFF.

There are many counts of this clonotype. The J gene is TRBJ2-5, the V gene TRBV6-5, with D maybe TRBD2 (6 bases). Germline loops: CDR1 MNHEY, CDR2 SVGAGI. Trimming left V 5 bases short and J 0 bases short, with 16 bases between. The CDR3 consists of 16 residues. CDR3 in amino acids: CASSQMSGLYQETQYF. DNA for the CDR3: TGTGCCAGCAGTCAGATGAGCGGGCTGTACCAAGAGACCCAGTACTTC.

At least ten counts were recorded for this clonotype. The V call is TRBV28, the J call TRBJ1-1; 9 bases are shared with TRBD1. Germline V gives CDR1 MDHEN, CDR2 SYDVKM. The CDR3 is 15 amino acids. Trimming cost V 6 bases and J 5 bases; bases outside gene matches: 10. For the CDR3, the DNA is TGTGCCAGCAGACCGATCGGACAGGGGTGGACTGAAGCTTTCTTT. It codes for CASRPIGQGWTEAFF.

This clonotype has just a few counts. This sequence joins TRBV15 and TRBJ2-4; the D gene is possibly TRBD1 (6 bases). In germline, CDR1 is LNHNV, CDR2 YYDKDF (reference sequence). The CDR3 loop spans 18 amino acids. V was clipped by 4 bases and J by 0 bases, with 19 bases between them. Here the CDR3 reads CATSIATGTPLAKNIQYF. In nucleotides, the CDR3 is TGTGCCACCAGCATAGCTACCGGGACACCCCTAGCCAAAAACATTCAGTACTTC. Full variable domain (remainder filled in from reference TRBV15 and TRBJ2-4): DAMVIQNPRYQVTQFGKPVTLSCSQTLNHNVMYWYQQKSSQAPKLLFHYYDKDFNNEADTPDNFQSRRPNTSFCFLDIRSPGLGDTAMYLCATSIATGTPLAKNIQYFGAGTRLSVL.

This clonotype came up many times. The gene calls are TRBV7-2 and TRBJ1-2; TRBD1 is a possible D gene (6 bases). In germline, CDR1 is SGHTA, CDR2 FQGNSA. Trimming stripped 5 bases from V and 0 bases from J, with 10 bases between. The CDR3 totals 14 residues. The CDR3 bases are TGTGCCAGCAGCAGAGACAGGACTAACTATGGCTACACCTTC. Its protein product is CASSRDRTNYGYTF. Full variable domain (missing parts from reference TRBV7-2 and TRBJ1-2): GAGVSQSPSNKVTEKGKDVELRCDPISGHTALYWYRQSLGQGLEFLIYFQGNSAPDKSGLPSDRFSAERTGGSVSTLTIQRTQQEDSAVYLCASSRDRTNYGYTFGSGTRLTVV.

On this clonotype: The junction departs from the called germline gene at one end, perhaps through a read error. The rearrangement links TRBV7-2 to TRBJ2-2; D perhaps matches TRBD2 (5 bases). The CDR3 has 15 residues. Germline V CDR1 and CDR2: SGHTA, FQGNSA. The CDR3 coding sequence is TGTGCCAGCAGCCTAGCTGTTGTAGGTACCGGGGAGCTGTTTTTT. Its translation: CASSLAVVGTGELFF.

The chain uses TRBV2 and TRBJ2-2; 8 bases fit TRBD1. CDR3 size: 15 residues. V lost 7 bases and J lost 6; bases outside the gene matches: 10. Germline V lookup: CDR1 SNHLY, CDR2 FYNNEI. The CDR3, as DNA: TGTGCCAGCAATCTAGACAGGGGCGTCCCCGGGGAGCTGTTTTTT. Its translation: CASNLDRGVPGELFF.